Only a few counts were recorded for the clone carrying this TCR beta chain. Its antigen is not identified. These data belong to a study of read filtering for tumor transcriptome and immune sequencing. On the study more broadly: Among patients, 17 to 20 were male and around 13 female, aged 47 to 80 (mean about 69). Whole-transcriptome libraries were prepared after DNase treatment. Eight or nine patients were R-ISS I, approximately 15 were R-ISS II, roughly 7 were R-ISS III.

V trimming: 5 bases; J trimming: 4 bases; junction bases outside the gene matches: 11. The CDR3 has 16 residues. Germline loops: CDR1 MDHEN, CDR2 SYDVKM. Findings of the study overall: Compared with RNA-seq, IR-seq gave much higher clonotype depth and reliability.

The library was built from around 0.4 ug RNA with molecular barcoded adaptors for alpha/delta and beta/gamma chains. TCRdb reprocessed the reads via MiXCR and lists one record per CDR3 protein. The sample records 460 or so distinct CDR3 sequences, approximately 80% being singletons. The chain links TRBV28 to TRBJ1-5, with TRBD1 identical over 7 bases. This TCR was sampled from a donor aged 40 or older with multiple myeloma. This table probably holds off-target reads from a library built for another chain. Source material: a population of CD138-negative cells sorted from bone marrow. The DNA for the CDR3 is TGTGCCAGCAGTCTAAAACCGGGACAGCCTAATCAGCCCCAGCATTTT. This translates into CASSLKPGQPNQPQHF.